This T cell receptor (beta chain) came from a study of blood T cells in healthy people across ages (dated by TCRdb to between 2015 and 2017). As for the study more broadly: In model experiments, template switching captured roughly one uniquely barcoded TCR beta cDNA molecule for every two T cells. Using the same blood draw, the study looked at two additional independent replicas of 1 million unique cDNA reads for two donors, one aged 18 to 30 and the other aged 80 or older. To avoid experimental bias, donors of different ages were distributed randomly across sequencing lanes. To track age-related changes in TCR beta repertoire diversity, the study relied on deep sequencing normalized with unique cDNA molecular identifiers. Four age groups were formed from the donors: young (average about 16 years), middle-aged (approximately 41), aged (62) and long-lived (roughly 81). General conclusions and limits of the study: Conclusive comparison of naive and antigen-experienced compartments was prevented by the profiling of bulk unsorted PBMCs. The long-lived group showed more naive CD4+ T cells, fewer expanded clones and increased TCR diversity than the aged group, suggesting age selection. Observed TCR beta diversity correlated strongly with the percentage of naive T cells measured by flow cytometry. Observed TCR beta diversity per million T cells fell roughly linearly with age, and a significant reduction was already apparent by age roughly 40. Estimates of total diversity from one million sequenced T cells were regarded as lower bounds and underestimates. Because the CMV infection status of the donors was unknown, age-related changes in expanded clonotypes may potentially have been confounded.

The roughly 39 donors, aged about 6 to 100 years, were systemically healthy Caucasian individuals from Russia. Each donor gave approximately 10 milliliters of peripheral blood, collected into EDTA-treated Vacutainer tubes. Ficoll-Paque density-gradient centrifugation was used to isolate PBMCs, with at least 6 million per sample. Total RNA was extracted from PBMCs with Trizol reagent, with at least 5.5 micrograms obtained per sample. For every donor, an aliquot of PBMCs went through flow cytometry to measure the percentages of naive CD45RAhigh/CD27high T cells. The table lists this clonotype with a few counts. What antigen it recognizes has not been identified. Per-nucleotide qualities are absent, and no much larger clonotype sits a single base away. From the germline V gene, CDR1 is MGHRA and CDR2 is YSYEKL. Relative to germline, V is 1 base shorter and J is 4 bases shorter, with 14 bases between their ends. Including the terminal cysteine and phenylalanine, the CDR3 comprises 16 residues. The retained sequence is limited to the CDR3, 48 bases, with the frame set at the first base.

Library method: 5' RACE. TCRdb lists the instrument as Illumina HiSeq 2500. A second PCR of roughly 6 to 12 cycles was performed with a sample-barcoded 5' primer and a J-beta primer mix. A unique molecular identifier was introduced onto each TCR beta cDNA molecule by a template-switch 5' adaptor carrying 12 random nucleotides. At least 3 million CDR3-containing paired-end reads were obtained from each sample. The Mint cDNA synthesis kit, primed by a TRBC-specific oligonucleotide, was used to synthesize first-strand cDNA from all RNA. Following uracil-DNA glycosylase treatment, a first 18-cycle PCR with universal primers M1SS and BC2_uni_R was performed on all cDNA. The original pipeline was this. Each sample was normalized by randomly selecting 1 million high-quality reads, each carrying a distinct molecular identifier. Instead of being binned into consensus sequences, reads with shared molecular identifiers were discarded. MiTCR, set to a Q25 quality threshold and the strictest error-elimination algorithm, was used for CDR3 identification, clonotype clustering and error correction. A nonparametric unseen species model using Euler transformation provided a lower-bound estimate of total TCR beta diversity. TCRdb reanalyzed the raw reads on its own, using fastp at Q25 for trimming and MiXCR for clone calling, and kept in-frame beta chains. Rows with one shared CDR3 protein collapse into an entry with the most common genes and DNA. These V and J calls are TCRdb output, not the study's own analysis. Counted in this sample were 1.6 million or so distinct CDR3 sequences; roughly 30% of them appeared once. About 10% of the sample is in the top ten clones.

The rearrangement joined TRBV4-1 to TRBJ2-1, with the D segment identity uncertain. The TCR originated in a woman younger than 45 in good health. Input material: blood. The CDR3 reads CASSQGANGPYNEQFF. At the DNA level, the sequence is TGCGCCAGCAGCCAAGGAGCCAATGGGCCATACAATGAGCAGTTCTTC.